This is a list of T cell receptor beta chains from one sample in a study of T cells in localized non-small cell lung cancer. This table comes from immunoSEQ multiplex PCR, and its TCRdb copy is limited to in-frame clones, with some not included. Among more than 45,000 clones listed, approximately 83% were seen once. This specimen consisted of peripheral blood mononuclear cells, obtained before any cancer treatment. These receptors were collected from a man aged 40-75 years with stage III lung adenocarcinoma. Both conserved end residues are part of each CDR3. A D gene is named only where the DNA matches it firmly. Some rows mark clone size as missing; the rest say once, few, many or name a class of expanded clone.

d_call	clone_size	j_call	v_call	cdr3_nt	cdr3_aa
.	.	TRBJ2-7	TRBV6-1	TGTGCCAGCAGTGAAGAACCCATGAGCTCCTACGAGCAGTACTTC	CASSEEPMSSYEQYF
TRBD1	few	TRBJ1-6	TRBV2	TGTGCCAGCAGTGAAGGACAGGGGAATTCACCCCTCCACTTT	CASSEGQGNSPLHF
TRBD2	.	TRBJ2-5	TRBV7-9	TGTGCCAGCAGCTTTTTGGGACTAGCGGGAAAAGAGACCCAGTACTTC	CASSFLGLAGKETQYF
TRBD1	.	TRBJ1-4	TRBV2	TGTGCCAGGGCGGGACAGGGGAATGAAAAACTGTTTTTT	CARAGQGNEKLFF
TRBD1	.	TRBJ1-1	TRBV19	TGTGCCAGTAGTTCTACAGGGGGCATTGAAGCTTTCTTT	CASSSTGGIEAFF
.	.	TRBJ1-5	TRBV6-1	TGTGCCAGCAGTGAAGGGGGAGGAGGGAATCAGCCCCAGCATTTT	CASSEGGGGNQPQHF
.	.	TRBJ2-7	TRBV30	TGTGCCTGGAGTGCTCCCCCAGACGAGCAGTACTTC	CAWSAPPDEQYF
.	.	TRBJ1-1	TRBV28	TGTGCCAGCAGTTTAGTGTCTGAAGCTTTCTTT	CASSLVSEAFF
.	.	TRBJ2-4	TRBV30	TGTGCCTGGAGTGTCTTGACAGCCAAAGCCAAAAACATTCAGTACTTC	CAWSVLTAKAKNIQYF
.	.	TRBJ2-4	TRBV7-3	TGTGCCAGCAGCCCAAGGGCGGGGGCGAACATTCAGTACTTC	CASSPRAGANIQYF